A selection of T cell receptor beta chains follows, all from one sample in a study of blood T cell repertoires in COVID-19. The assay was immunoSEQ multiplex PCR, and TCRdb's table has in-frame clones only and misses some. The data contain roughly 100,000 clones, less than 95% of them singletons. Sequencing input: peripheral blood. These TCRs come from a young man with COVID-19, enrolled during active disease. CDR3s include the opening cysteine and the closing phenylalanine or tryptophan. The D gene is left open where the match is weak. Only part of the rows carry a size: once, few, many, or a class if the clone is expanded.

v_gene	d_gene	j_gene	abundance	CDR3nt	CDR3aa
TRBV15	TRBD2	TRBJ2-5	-	TGTGCCACCAGCAGAGATAGATTAGCGGGAGTAGAGACCCAGTACTTC	CATSRDRLAGVETQYF
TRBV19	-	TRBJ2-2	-	TGTGCCAGTAGTATCTCCTACGTGAACACCGGGGAGCTGTTTTTT	CASSISYVNTGELFF
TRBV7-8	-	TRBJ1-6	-	TGTGCCAGCAGCTTAAGCTCACTTTCTTCACCCCTCCACTTT	CASSLSSLSSPLHF
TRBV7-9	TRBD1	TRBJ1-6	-	TGTGCCAGCAGGTCCCGGGACAGTCATTCACCCCTCCACTTT	CASRSRDSHSPLHF
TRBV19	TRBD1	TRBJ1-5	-	TGTGCCAGTCGGACAGGGAGCAATCAGCCCCAGCATTTT	CASRTGSNQPQHF
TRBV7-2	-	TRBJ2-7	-	TGTGCCAGCAGCTTAGCAGGGGGCGAGCAGTACTTC	CASSLAGGEQYF
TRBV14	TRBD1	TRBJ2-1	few	TGTGCCAGCAGCGCCGGGACAGGGCTGTACAATGAGCAGTTCTTC	CASSAGTGLYNEQFF
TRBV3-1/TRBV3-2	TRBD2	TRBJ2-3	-	TGTGCCAGCAGCCAAGACGCTAGCGGAAGATTCGATACGCAGTATTTT	CASSQDASGRFDTQYF
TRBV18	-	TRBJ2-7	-	TGTGCCAGCTCACCACCGGATATAGCCTCAGTGGCGGGACGATACTTC	CASSPPDIASVAGRYF
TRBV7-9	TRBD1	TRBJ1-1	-	TGTGCCAGCAGCCAGGACAGGGGGCGTGCTGAAGCTTTCTTT	CASSQDRGRAEAFF
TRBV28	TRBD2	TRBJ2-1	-	TGTGCCAGCAGTTTATATCGACTAGCGGGCTACAATGAGCAGTTCTTC	CASSLYRLAGYNEQFF
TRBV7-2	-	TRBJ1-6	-	TGTGCCAGCAGCTTAACCGCGGGGGATTCACCCCTCCACTTT	CASSLTAGDSPLHF
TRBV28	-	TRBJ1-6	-	TGTGCCAGCAAGGACCTGGGAGGGGAGGCCTATAATTCACCCCTCCACTTT	CASKDLGGEAYNSPLHF
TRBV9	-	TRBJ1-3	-	TGTGCCAGCAGCGTAGGTGAGGGAATAAGAAACACCATATATTTT	CASSVGEGIRNTIYF
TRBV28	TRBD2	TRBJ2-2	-	TGTGCCAGCAGTTTAGGGCAGCGGGAGAGGCCGAACACCGGGGAGCTGTTTTTT	CASSLGQRERPNTGELFF
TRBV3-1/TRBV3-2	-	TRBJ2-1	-	TGTGCCAGCAGCCGGATAGACAGAAACAATGAGCAGTTCTTC	CASSRIDRNNEQFF
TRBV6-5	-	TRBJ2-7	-	TGTGCCAGCAGCCTTACCGACAGGCGCGCGTACGAGCAGTACTTC	CASSLTDRRAYEQYF